A selection of T cell receptor beta chains follows, all from one sample in a study of breast tumors, draining lymph nodes, adjacent tissues. TCRdb analysed the multiplex PCR reads with MiXCR anew, one entry per CDR3 protein. The data hold roughly 16,000 distinct CDR3 sequences, with around 60% observed a single time. The source material was tumor-adjacent breast tissue. The receptors were sampled from a female donor with breast cancer. Some clones in this sample may be carry-over from other donors' samples. Both conserved end residues are trimmed from each CDR3.

cdr3_aa v_call cdr3_length
ASGQGASSEQY TRBV3-1 11
ATSDPKGTSGGHYNEQF TRBV24-1 17
ASRPQGIAGNTIY TRBV5-5 13
SAREGGPLH TRBV20-1 9
ASSLLPGGYEQF TRBV7-9 12
ASSRERKEKLF TRBV5-1 11
ASSLSGTGSEQY TRBV7-9 12
ASSYGSSGNTIY TRBV6-2/TRBV6-3 12
ASSYLGTGDTQY TRBV6-6 12
SASYQGSQETQY TRBV20-1 12
SASAGLAGAYEQY TRBV20-1 13
ASSLDAGGSTDTQY TRBV5-1 14
ASSHGPPSLRNGQY TRBV6-6 14
ASSPEYRPTGELF TRBV7-2 13
ASSEVRGVNTGELF TRBV2 14
ASSLGSTYNEQF TRBV12-3/TRBV12-4 12
ASSLDLGGNGYT TRBV18 12
ASSGDGNTIY TRBV7-7 10
ASSQELGTGNTIY TRBV4-1 13
ASSLWASGSYEQY TRBV7-3 13
ASSVGQGAYEQY TRBV2 12
ASSSMAGPKGETQY TRBV5-4 14
ASSTGPYGYT TRBV18 10
ASSQHRYGYT TRBV5-8 10
ASSQGTGDLGEQY TRBV4-2 13
ASSWEGQGLTYGYT TRBV5-4 14
SARDWGDLEC TRBV20-1 10
ASSLGSGGTEAF TRBV7-3 12
ASSGASSPVGYT TRBV9 12